This TCR beta chain was profiled in a study of a mutant IDH1 vaccine in newly diagnosed glioma. This CDR3 is built from 15 residues. V lost 0 bases, J lost 3 bases, and 11 bases lay in between. CDR1 is MNHEY, CDR2 SVGAGI, per germline. Worth noting for this clone: The antigen is undetermined.

The assay was immunoSEQ multiplex PCR, and TCRdb's table has in-frame clones only and misses some. This sample has 40,000 to 50,000 clones, with around 76% found just once. Time point defined: week 23, last vaccination. Doses of 300 ug of mutant IDH1 20-mer peptide were given with topical imiquimod. This TCR derives from a man over 45 with glioma. The J gene is TRBJ1-1, the V gene TRBV6-5; no clear D gene. The source was PBMCs, collected from a glioma patient whose treatment included an IDH1 peptide vaccine. As DNA, the CDR3 is TGTGCCAGCAGTTACTCGCAGCCCCGGGACACTGAAGCTTTCTTT. Translating it yields CASSYSQPRDTEAFF.